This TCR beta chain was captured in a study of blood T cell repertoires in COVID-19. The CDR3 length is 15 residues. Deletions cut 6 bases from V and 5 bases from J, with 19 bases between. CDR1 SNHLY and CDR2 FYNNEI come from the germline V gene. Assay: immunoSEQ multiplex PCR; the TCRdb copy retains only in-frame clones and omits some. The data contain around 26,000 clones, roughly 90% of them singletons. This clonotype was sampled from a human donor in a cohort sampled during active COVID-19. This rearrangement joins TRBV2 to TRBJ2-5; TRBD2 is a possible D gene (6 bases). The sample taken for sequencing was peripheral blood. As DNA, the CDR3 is TGTGCCAGCAGGGACCCCGGGACTCAAATCGAGACCCAGTACTTC. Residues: CASRDPGTQIETQYF.